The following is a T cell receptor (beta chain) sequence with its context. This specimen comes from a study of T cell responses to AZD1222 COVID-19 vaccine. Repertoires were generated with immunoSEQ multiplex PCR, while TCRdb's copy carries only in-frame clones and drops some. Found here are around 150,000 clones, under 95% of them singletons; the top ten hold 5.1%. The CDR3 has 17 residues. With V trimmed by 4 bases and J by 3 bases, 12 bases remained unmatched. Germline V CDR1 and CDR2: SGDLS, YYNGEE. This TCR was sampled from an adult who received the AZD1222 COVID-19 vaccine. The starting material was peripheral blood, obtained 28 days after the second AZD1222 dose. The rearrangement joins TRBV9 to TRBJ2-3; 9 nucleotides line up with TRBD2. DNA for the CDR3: TGTGCCAGCAGCCCCCGTTCGGGACTAGCTTTGACAGATACGCAGTATTTT. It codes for CASSPRSGLALTDTQYF.